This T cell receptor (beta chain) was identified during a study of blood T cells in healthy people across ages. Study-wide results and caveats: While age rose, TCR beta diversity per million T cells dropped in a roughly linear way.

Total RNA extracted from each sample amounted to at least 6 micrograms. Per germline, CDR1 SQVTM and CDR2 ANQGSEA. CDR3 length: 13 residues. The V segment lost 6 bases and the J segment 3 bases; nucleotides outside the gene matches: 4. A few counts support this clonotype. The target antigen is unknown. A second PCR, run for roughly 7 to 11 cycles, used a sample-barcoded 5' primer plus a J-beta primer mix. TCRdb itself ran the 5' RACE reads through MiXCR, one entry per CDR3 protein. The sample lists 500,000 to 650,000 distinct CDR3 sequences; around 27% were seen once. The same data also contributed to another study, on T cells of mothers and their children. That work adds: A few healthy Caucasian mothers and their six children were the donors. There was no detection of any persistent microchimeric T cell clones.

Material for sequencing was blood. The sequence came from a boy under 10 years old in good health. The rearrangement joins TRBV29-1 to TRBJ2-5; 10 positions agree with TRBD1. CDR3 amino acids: CSVAGTGEETQYF. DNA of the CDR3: TGCAGCGTGGCAGGGACAGGGGAAGAGACCCAGTACTTC.